The rows below give T cell receptor beta chains drawn from one sample of a study of cytomegalovirus exposure and HLA in healthy donors. TCRdb keeps only in-frame clones here, not all; method: immunoSEQ multiplex PCR. The sample lists hundreds of thousands of clones; 77% were seen once. The source material was PBMCs. All receptors come from a woman aged 60-75 years in good health and CMV-seropositive. The CDR3 runs from the conserved cysteine through the conserved F or W. Fields, in order: V gene, clone size, D gene, J gene, CDR3 protein, CDR3 DNA. The D gene is left open where the match is weak. Expanded clones are given a class, and other clones once, few, many or no size at all.

V: TRBV11-2; size: -; D: TRBD2; J: TRBJ2-5; CDR3: CASSPQALAGQETQYF; DNA: TGTGCCAGCAGCCCACAAGCCCTAGCGGGTCAAGAGACCCAGTACTTC
V: TRBV30; size: -; D: TRBD2; J: TRBJ2-7; CDR3: CAWSVGGALYEQCF; DNA: TGTGCCTGGAGTGTCGGGGGGGCGCTCTACGAGCAGTGCTTC
V: TRBV11-1; size: -; D: -; J: TRBJ1-5; CDR3: CASSILTHWRDISNQPQHF; DNA: TGTGCCAGCAGCATACTAACCCATTGGCGGGATATTAGCAATCAGCCCCAGCATTTT
V: TRBV5-1; size: few; D: TRBD1; J: TRBJ2-2; CDR3: CASSIRTGMNTGELFF; DNA: TGCGCCAGCAGCATCCGGACAGGGATGAACACCGGGGAGCTGTTTTTT
V: TRBV6-4; size: -; D: -; J: TRBJ2-3; CDR3: CASSDQSGDTQYF; DNA: TGTGCCAGCAGTGACCAGAGCGGAGATACGCAGTATTTT
V: TRBV5-1; size: -; D: TRBD1; J: TRBJ1-1; CDR3: CASSLTGDTEAFF; DNA: TGCGCCAGCAGCTTGACAGGGGATACTGAAGCTTTCTTT
V: TRBV6-1; size: -; D: TRBD1; J: TRBJ1-4; CDR3: CASSRQGNEKLFF; DNA: TGTGCCAGCAGCAGACAGGGAAATGAAAAACTGTTTTTT
V: TRBV18; size: -; D: TRBD1; J: TRBJ2-1; CDR3: CASSPTGGRYNEQFF; DNA: TGTGCCAGCTCACCCACAGGGGGTCGGTACAATGAGCAGTTCTTC
V: TRBV5-1; size: -; D: TRBD2; J: TRBJ2-7; CDR3: CASRLAGGKYEQYF; DNA: TGCGCCAGCAGGTTAGCGGGAGGAAAGTACGAGCAGTACTTC
V: TRBV2; size: -; D: TRBD1; J: TRBJ2-3; CDR3: CASSITGTGRTDTQYF; DNA: TGTGCCAGCAGTATAACCGGGACAGGGAGGACAGATACGCAGTATTTT
V: TRBV28; size: -; D: -; J: TRBJ2-5; CDR3: CASSLGRQETQYF; DNA: TGTGCCAGCAGTTTGGGCAGACAAGAGACCCAGTACTTC
V: TRBV5-5; size: -; D: -; J: TRBJ2-3; CDR3: CASSPTPGDTQYF; DNA: TGTGCCAGCAGTCCGACCCCGGGGGATACGCAGTATTTT
V: TRBV7-8; size: -; D: -; J: TRBJ1-4; CDR3: CASSAMNRVATNEKLFF; DNA: TGTGCCAGCAGCGCGATGAACAGGGTTGCAACTAATGAAAAACTGTTTTTT
V: TRBV11-3; size: -; D: TRBD2; J: TRBJ2-1; CDR3: CASSLSGRSYNEQFF; DNA: TGTGCCAGCAGCTTATCCGGGAGGTCATACAATGAGCAGTTCTTC
V: TRBV4-2; size: -; D: -; J: TRBJ1-2; CDR3: CASRTDGPKNNYGYTF; DNA: TGTGCCAGCAGGACAGACGGGCCGAAAAATAACTATGGCTACACCTTC
V: TRBV28; size: -; D: TRBD1; J: TRBJ1-4; CDR3: CASRDRGGLQKLFF; DNA: TGTGCCAGCAGGGACAGGGGGGGATTACAAAAACTGTTTTTT
V: TRBV19; size: -; D: -; J: TRBJ1-6; CDR3: CASNVDRSYNSPLHF; DNA: TGTGCCAGTAACGTGGACAGATCCTATAATTCACCCCTCCACTTT
V: TRBV19; size: few; D: -; J: TRBJ1-1; CDR3: CASTQAGRRYTEAFF; DNA: TGTGCCAGTACTCAGGCAGGGAGGAGGTACACTGAAGCTTTCTTT
V: TRBV1; size: -; D: -; J: TRBJ2-7; CDR3: CTSSSRGSGLPYEQYF; DNA: TGCACCAGCAGCTCCCGGGGAAGCGGGCTTCCGTACGAGCAGTACTTC
V: TRBV21-1; size: -; D: -; J: TRBJ2-7; CDR3: CASLGGPGEAWSSYEQYF; DNA: TGTGCCAGCTTGGGGGGTCCGGGAGAGGCATGGTCCTCCTACGAGCAGTACTTC
V: TRBV6-5; size: -; D: -; J: TRBJ2-1; CDR3: CASSPHFNEQFF; DNA: TGTGCCAGCAGTCCCCACTTCAATGAGCAGTTCTTC
V: TRBV19; size: -; D: TRBD1; J: TRBJ2-6; CDR3: CASSTQGVAGANVLTF; DNA: TGTGCCAGTAGTACCCAGGGGGTAGCTGGGGCCAACGTCCTGACTTTC
V: TRBV10-3; size: -; D: -; J: TRBJ1-3; CDR3: CAISELQGFGNTIYF; DNA: TGTGCCATCAGTGAATTACAGGGTTTTGGAAACACCATATATTTT
V: TRBV6-6; size: few; D: TRBD1; J: TRBJ1-6; CDR3: CASSYQGQGGESPLHF; DNA: TGTGCCAGCAGTTACCAGGGACAGGGAGGAGAGTCACCCCTCCACTTT
V: TRBV27; size: few; D: TRBD1; J: TRBJ1-2; CDR3: CASSGTGRYGYTF; DNA: TGTGCCAGCAGTGGGACAGGGAGGTATGGCTACACCTTC
V: TRBV7-2; size: -; D: -; J: TRBJ1-1; CDR3: CASSLFSGLNTEAFF; DNA: TGTGCCAGCAGCTTGTTCAGTGGGCTTAACACTGAAGCTTTCTTT
V: TRBV5-4; size: -; D: -; J: TRBJ2-1; CDR3: CASSSARGANEQFF; DNA: TGTGCCAGCAGTTCGGCCAGGGGGGCTAATGAGCAGTTCTTC
V: TRBV30; size: -; D: -; J: TRBJ1-1; CDR3: CATVRDYYTEAFF; DNA: TGTGCCACCGTACGGGACTATTACACTGAAGCTTTCTTT
V: TRBV5-1; size: -; D: -; J: TRBJ2-1; CDR3: CASSTLESSYNEQFF; DNA: TGCGCCAGCAGCACCTTGGAGAGCTCCTACAATGAGCAGTTCTTC
V: TRBV6-1; size: few; D: TRBD1; J: TRBJ1-4; CDR3: CASSVVGQAELFF; DNA: TGTGCCAGCAGTGTTGTGGGACAGGCAGAACTGTTTTTT
V: TRBV5-8; size: -; D: TRBD2; J: TRBJ2-2; CDR3: CASSSGTIQGGELFF; DNA: TGTGCCAGCAGCTCCGGGACTATTCAGGGCGGGGAGCTGTTTTTT
V: TRBV19; size: -; D: -; J: TRBJ1-1; CDR3: CASDSRERGNSGTEAFF; DNA: TGTGCCAGTGACTCCCGGGAAAGGGGGAATTCGGGAACTGAAGCTTTCTTT
V: TRBV4-2; size: -; D: -; J: TRBJ1-1; CDR3: CASSQGVAGETEAFF; DNA: TGTGCCAGCAGCCAAGGGGTGGCAGGGGAGACTGAAGCTTTCTTT
V: TRBV7-9; size: -; D: -; J: TRBJ1-1; CDR3: CASSYQIRGNTEAFF; DNA: TGTGCCAGCAGCTATCAGATCAGGGGGAACACTGAAGCTTTCTTT
V: TRBV5-1; size: -; D: -; J: TRBJ1-1; CDR3: CASSLSTGNTEAFF; DNA: TGCGCCAGCAGCTTGTCTACAGGGAACACTGAAGCTTTCTTT
V: TRBV29-1; size: few; D: -; J: TRBJ2-1; CDR3: CSVEDLRRGSYNEQFF; DNA: TGCAGCGTTGAAGATCTTCGTCGGGGGTCCTACAATGAGCAGTTCTTC
V: TRBV6-1; size: -; D: TRBD2; J: TRBJ2-7; CDR3: CASGGGIGSYEQYF; DNA: TGTGCCAGCGGGGGGGGTATCGGATCCTACGAGCAGTACTTC
V: TRBV18; size: -; D: -; J: TRBJ1-1; CDR3: CASSQLQGSDTEAFF; DNA: TGTGCCAGCTCGCAATTACAGGGATCCGACACTGAAGCTTTCTTT
V: TRBV4-3; size: once; D: -; J: TRBJ2-2; CDR3: CASSHGSSLNTGELFF; DNA: TGCGCCAGCAGCCACGGGTCATCTCTAAACACCGGGGAGCTGTTTTTT
V: TRBV7-9; size: few; D: -; J: TRBJ1-6; CDR3: CASSLSTDNSPLHF; DNA: TGTGCCAGCAGTCTCAGCACAGATAATTCACCCCTCCACTTT
V: TRBV5-1; size: -; D: TRBD2; J: TRBJ2-2; CDR3: CASSLAGLATGELFF; DNA: TGCGCCAGCAGCTTGGCGGGACTAGCGACCGGGGAGCTGTTTTTT